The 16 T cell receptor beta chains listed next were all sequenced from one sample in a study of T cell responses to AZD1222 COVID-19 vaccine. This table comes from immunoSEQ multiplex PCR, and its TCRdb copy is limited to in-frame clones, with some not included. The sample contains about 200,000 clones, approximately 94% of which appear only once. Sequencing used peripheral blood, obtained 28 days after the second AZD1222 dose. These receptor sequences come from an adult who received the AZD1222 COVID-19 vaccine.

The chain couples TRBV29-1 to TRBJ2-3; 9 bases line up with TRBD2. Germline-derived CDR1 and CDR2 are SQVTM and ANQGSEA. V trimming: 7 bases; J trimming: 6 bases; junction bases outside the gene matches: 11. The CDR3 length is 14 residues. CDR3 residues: CSAPGGGGLDTQYF. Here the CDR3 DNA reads TGCAGCGCCCCGGGCGGGGGGGGATTGGATACGCAGTATTTT.

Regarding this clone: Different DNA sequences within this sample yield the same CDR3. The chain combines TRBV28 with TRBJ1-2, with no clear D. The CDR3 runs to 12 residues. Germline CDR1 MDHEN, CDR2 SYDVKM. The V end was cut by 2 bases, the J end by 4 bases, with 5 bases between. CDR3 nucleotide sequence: TGTGCCAGCAGTTTAACGGGCTATGGCTACACCTTC. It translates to CASSLTGYGYTF.

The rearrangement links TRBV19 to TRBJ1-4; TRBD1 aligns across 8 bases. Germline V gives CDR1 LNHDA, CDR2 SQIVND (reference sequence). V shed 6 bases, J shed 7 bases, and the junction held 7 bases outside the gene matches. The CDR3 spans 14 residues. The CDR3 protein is CASRRPGQAEKLFF. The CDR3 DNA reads TGTGCCAGTAGAAGGCCGGGACAGGCTGAAAAACTGTTTTTT.

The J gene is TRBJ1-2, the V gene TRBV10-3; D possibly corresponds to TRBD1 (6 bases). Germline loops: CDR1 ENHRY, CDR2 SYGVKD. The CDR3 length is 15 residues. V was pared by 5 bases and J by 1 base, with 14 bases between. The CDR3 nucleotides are TGTGCCATCAGTCCCCGGGACATAGTTAACTATGGCTACACCTTC. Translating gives CAISPRDIVNYGYTF.

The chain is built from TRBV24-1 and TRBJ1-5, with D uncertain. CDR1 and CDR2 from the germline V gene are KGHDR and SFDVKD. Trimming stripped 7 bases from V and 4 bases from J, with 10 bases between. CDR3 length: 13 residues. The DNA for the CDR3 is TGTGCCACCAGCCAAGAGGTTAATCAGCCCCAGCATTTT. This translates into CATSQEVNQPQHF.

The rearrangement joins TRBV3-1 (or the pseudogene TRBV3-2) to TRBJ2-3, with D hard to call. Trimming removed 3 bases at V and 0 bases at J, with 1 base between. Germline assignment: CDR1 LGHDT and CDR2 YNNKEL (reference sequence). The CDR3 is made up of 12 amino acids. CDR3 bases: TGTGCCAGCAGCCATAGCACAGATACGCAGTATTTT. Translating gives CASSHSTDTQYF.

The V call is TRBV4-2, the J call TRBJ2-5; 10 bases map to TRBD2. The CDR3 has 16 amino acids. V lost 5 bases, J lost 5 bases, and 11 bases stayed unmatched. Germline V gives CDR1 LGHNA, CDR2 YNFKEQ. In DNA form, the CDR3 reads TGTGCCAGCAGCAATATCGGAGCGGGGGGGCCGGAGACCCAGTACTTC. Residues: CASSNIGAGGPETQYF.

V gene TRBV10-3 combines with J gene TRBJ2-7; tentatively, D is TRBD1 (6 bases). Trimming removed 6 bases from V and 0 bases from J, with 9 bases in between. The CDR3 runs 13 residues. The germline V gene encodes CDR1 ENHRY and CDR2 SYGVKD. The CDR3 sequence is CAISGQSSYEQYF. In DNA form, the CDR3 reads TGTGCCATCAGCGGACAGAGCTCCTACGAGCAGTACTTC.

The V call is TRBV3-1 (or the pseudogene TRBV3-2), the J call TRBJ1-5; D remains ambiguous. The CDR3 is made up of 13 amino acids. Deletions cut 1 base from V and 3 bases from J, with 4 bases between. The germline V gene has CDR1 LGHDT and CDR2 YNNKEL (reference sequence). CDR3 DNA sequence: TGTGCCAGCAGCCAAGCCCCCAATCAGCCCCAGCATTTT. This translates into CASSQAPNQPQHF.

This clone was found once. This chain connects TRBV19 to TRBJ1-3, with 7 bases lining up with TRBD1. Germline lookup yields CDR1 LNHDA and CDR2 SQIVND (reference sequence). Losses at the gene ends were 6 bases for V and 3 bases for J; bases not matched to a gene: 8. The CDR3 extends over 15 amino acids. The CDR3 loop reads CASSRGQSYGNTIYF. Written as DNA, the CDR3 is TGTGCCAGTAGCAGGGGACAGTCCTATGGAAACACCATATATTTT.

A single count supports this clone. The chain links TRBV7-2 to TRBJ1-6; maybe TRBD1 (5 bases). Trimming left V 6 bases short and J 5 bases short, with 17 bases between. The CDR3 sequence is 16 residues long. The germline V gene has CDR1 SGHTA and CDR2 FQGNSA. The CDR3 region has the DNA TGTGCCAGCAGTTCCCACCAGGGCCCCCATAATTCACCCCTCCACTTT. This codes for CASSSHQGPHNSPLHF.

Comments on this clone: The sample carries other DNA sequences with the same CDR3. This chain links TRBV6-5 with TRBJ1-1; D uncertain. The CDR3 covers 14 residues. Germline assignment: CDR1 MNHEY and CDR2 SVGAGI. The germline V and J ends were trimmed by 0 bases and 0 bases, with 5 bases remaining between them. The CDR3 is CASSYSSVNTEAFF. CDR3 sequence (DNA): TGTGCCAGCAGTTACTCATCAGTGAACACTGAAGCTTTCTTT.

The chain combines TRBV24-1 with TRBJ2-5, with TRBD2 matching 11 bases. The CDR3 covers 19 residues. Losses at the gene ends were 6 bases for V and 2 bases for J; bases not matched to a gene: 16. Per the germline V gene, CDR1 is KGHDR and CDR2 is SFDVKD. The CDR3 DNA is TGTGCCACCAGTCAAAACGGGCTAGCGGGGGGCTCATCTCAAGAGACCCAGTACTTC. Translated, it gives CATSQNGLAGGSSQETQYF.

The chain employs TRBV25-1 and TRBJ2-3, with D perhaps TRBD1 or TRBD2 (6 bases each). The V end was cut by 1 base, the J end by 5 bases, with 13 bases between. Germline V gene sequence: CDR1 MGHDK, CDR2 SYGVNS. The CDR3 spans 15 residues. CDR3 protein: CASSEWGARRDTQYF. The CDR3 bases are TGTGCCAGCAGTGAATGGGGGGCGAGGAGAGATACGCAGTATTTT.

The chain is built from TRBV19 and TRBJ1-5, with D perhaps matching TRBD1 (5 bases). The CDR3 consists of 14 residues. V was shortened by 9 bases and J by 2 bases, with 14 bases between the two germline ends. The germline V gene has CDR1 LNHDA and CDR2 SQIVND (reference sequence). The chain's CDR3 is CASQGERGNQPQHF. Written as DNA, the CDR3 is TGTGCCAGCCAGGGAGAACGGGGCAATCAGCCCCAGCATTTT.

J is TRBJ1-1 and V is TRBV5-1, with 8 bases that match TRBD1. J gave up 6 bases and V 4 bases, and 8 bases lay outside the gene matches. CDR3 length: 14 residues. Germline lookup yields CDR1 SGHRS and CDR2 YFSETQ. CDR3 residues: CASSNLTGVAEAFF. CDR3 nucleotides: TGCGCCAGCAGCAACCTGACAGGGGTGGCTGAAGCTTTCTTT. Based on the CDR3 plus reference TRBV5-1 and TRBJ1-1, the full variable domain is KAGVTQTPRYLIKTRGQQVTLSCSPISGHRSVSWYQQTPGQGLQFLFEYFSETQRNKGNFPGRFSGRQFSNSRSEMNVSTLELGDSALYLCASSNLTGVAEAFFGQGTRLTVV.